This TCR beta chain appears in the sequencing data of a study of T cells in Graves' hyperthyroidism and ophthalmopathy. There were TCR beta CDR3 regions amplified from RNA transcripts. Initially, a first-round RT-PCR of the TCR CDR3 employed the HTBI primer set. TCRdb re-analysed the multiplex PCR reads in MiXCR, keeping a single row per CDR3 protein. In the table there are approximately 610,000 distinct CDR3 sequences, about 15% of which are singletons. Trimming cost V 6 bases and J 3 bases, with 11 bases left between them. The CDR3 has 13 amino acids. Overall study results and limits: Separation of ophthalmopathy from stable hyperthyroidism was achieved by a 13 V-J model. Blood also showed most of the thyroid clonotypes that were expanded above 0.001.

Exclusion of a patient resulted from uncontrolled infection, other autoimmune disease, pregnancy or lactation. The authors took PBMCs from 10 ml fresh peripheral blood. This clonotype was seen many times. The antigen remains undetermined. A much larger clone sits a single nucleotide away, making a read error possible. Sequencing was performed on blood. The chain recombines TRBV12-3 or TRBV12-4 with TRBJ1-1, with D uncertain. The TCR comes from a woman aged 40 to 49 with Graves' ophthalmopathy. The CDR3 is CASRTMGDTEAFF. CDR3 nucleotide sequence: TGTGCCAGCAGAACCATGGGAGACACTGAAGCTTTCTTT.